Below are 21 T cell receptor beta chains sequenced from a single sample in a study of T cells in Graves' hyperthyroidism and ophthalmopathy. Researchers amplified the TCR beta CDR3 regions from RNA transcripts. Carried out on the TCR CDR3, a first-round RT-PCR used the HTBI primer set. Each CDR3 protein gets one entry after TCRdb re-called the multiplex PCR reads with MiXCR. Altogether a few hundred thousand distinct CDR3 sequences are present, roughly 13% being singletons, with the ten largest covering 9.2%. Sequencing was carried out using blood. Receptors were obtained from a woman aged 18-29 years with Graves' hyperthyroidism.

The chain is built from TRBV5-6 and TRBJ2-2; TRBD1 matches 12 bases. Germline values: CDR1 SGHDT, CDR2 YYEEEE. After removal of 0 bases from V and 3 bases from J, the junction contained 6 bases not matched to a gene. The CDR3 has 18 amino acids. DNA of the CDR3: TGTGCCAGCAGCTTGGTAGGGGACAGGGGGCACTACACCGGGGAGCTGTTTTTT. It translates to CASSLVGDRGHYTGELFF.

The V and J genes are TRBV10-2 and TRBJ1-1, with 7 bases that match TRBD1. The CDR3 is 18 amino acids. V lost 5 bases, J lost 1 base, and 16 bases stayed unmatched. Germline V gene sequence: CDR1 WSHSY, CDR2 SAAADI. CDR3: CASSQPGGTKVPNTEAFF. In nucleotides, the CDR3 is TGCGCCAGCAGTCAGCCAGGGGGGACCAAAGTACCGAACACTGAAGCTTTCTTT.

The V call is TRBV6-2 or TRBV6-3, the J call TRBJ2-7; D is unclear. CDR1 is MNHEY, CDR2 SVGEGT, per germline. V shed 1 base and J shed 9 bases, with 13 bases lying between them. The CDR3 runs to 13 residues. CDR3 in amino acids: CASSYFAARVQYF. The CDR3 region has the DNA TGTGCCAGCAGTTACTTTGCAGCTCGCGTGCAGTACTTC.

This clonotype has ten or more counts. This chain joins TRBV7-9 and TRBJ2-1; tentatively, D is TRBD2 (6 bases). This CDR3 has 16 amino acids. The germline CDR1 and CDR2 sequences are SEHNR and FQNEAQ (reference sequence). Trimming left V 4 bases short and J 5 bases short, with 18 bases between. CDR3 in DNA: TGTGCCAGCAGCTCTGGGGCGGGGAGACACCACAATGAGCAGTTCTTC. Translating it yields CASSSGAGRHHNEQFF.

Details on this clonotype: At one of its ends the junction is not consistent with the germline gene, which may arise from a read error. V usage is TRBV5-4 and J usage is TRBJ2-5; 7 nucleotides match TRBD2. Germline values: CDR1 SGHNT, CDR2 YYREEE (reference sequence). The CDR3 totals 14 residues. The CDR3 DNA is TGTGCCTGCAGCGCAGCGGGGCGACAAGAGACCCAGTACTTC. It is translated as CACSAAGRQETQYF.

This clonotype was picked up many times. The CDR3 protein is CASSRLAGPDEQYF. The CDR3 DNA sequence: TGTGCCAGCAGTCGACTAGCGGGACCGGACGAGCAGTACTTC. The chain couples TRBV12-3 or TRBV12-4 to TRBJ2-7, with 11 bases identical to TRBD2. Trimming took 5 bases from V and 5 from J; bases not matched to a gene: 5. The CDR3 totals 14 residues.

This clonotype was picked up a small number of times. This chain joins TRBV28 and TRBJ1-5; the D is unclear. Deletions cut 1 base from V and 1 base from J, with 8 bases between. This CDR3 has 15 amino acids. CDR1 and CDR2 (germline): MDHEN, SYDVKM. CDR3 in DNA: TGTGCCAGCAGTTTATATGTCGACAGCAATCAGCCCCAGCATTTT. This codes for CASSLYVDSNQPQHF.

The rearrangement links TRBV2 to TRBJ2-1; unclear D gene. Germline CDR1 is SNHLY and CDR2 is FYNNEI. Trimming took 8 bases from V and 7 from J, leaving 21 bases between them. CDR3 length: 15 residues. The CDR3 coding sequence is TGTGCCAGCGTCAGGAGAGGCTCGACTGGGAATGAGCAGTTCTTC. It specifies CASVRRGSTGNEQFF.

This clonotype has ten or more counts. V usage is TRBV12-3 or TRBV12-4 and J usage is TRBJ2-7; D gene ambiguous. V gave up 3 bases and J gave up 6 bases, with 9 bases separating them. The CDR3 has 12 residues. CDR3 nucleotides: TGTGCCAGCAGTTTGGATGTCCCCGAGCAGTACTTC. It is translated as CASSLDVPEQYF.

The chain combines TRBV14 with TRBJ1-2, with D perhaps matching TRBD1 (6 bases). Germline-derived CDR1 and CDR2 are SGHDN and FVKESK. V was trimmed by 1 base and J by 2 bases, leaving 11 bases between them. The CDR3 extends over 15 amino acids. CDR3 loop: CASSQVSGANYGYTF. CDR3 DNA: TGTGCCAGCAGCCAAGTCTCGGGGGCGAACTATGGCTACACCTTC.

The chain uses TRBV10-3 and TRBJ1-1, with D possibly TRBD1 on 6 matching bases. CDR3 length: 17 amino acids. Germline CDR1 reads ENHRY; CDR2 reads SYGVKD. V lost 4 bases and J lost 0, with 18 bases in between. CDR3 nucleotides: TGTGCCATCAGTGTGGGGGACATCCTCCTGGTGAACACTGAAGCTTTCTTT. As protein: CAISVGDILLVNTEAFF.

The chain carries TRBV7-2 and TRBJ2-7, with TRBD2 matching over 7 bases. Germline V gives CDR1 SGHTA, CDR2 FQGNSA. This CDR3 is built from 15 residues. Trimming at V came to 4 bases and at J to 4 bases, leaving 10 bases not matched to a gene. CDR3 protein: CASSWARDYRYEQYF. CDR3 coding DNA: TGTGCCAGCAGCTGGGCCCGGGACTACCGGTACGAGCAGTACTTC.

This clonotype was picked up many times. The chain carries TRBV30 and TRBJ1-3; D is unclear. Germline CDR1 GTSNPN, CDR2 SVGIG (reference sequence). This CDR3 contains 15 residues. Trimming pared 0 bases from V and 0 bases from J, leaving 9 bases between. The CDR3 nucleotides read TGTGCCTGGAGTGTGGGCTCCACCTCTGGAAACACCATATATTTT. Encoded protein: CAWSVGSTSGNTIYF.

This clonotype was seen a handful of times. This chain uses TRBV4-1 with TRBJ1-1; D call uncertain. V was pared by 1 base and J by 1 base, with 13 bases between. This CDR3 is 16 amino acids long. Per germline, CDR1 MGHRA and CDR2 YSYEKL. The CDR3 DNA sequence: TGCGCCAGCAGCCAAGGGCCTGTCCGGGAGAACACTGAAGCTTTCTTT. Protein: CASSQGPVRENTEAFF.

This clonotype is a singleton in its sample. It may be a read error: a sequence one base away is much more abundant. The chain carries TRBV28 and TRBJ2-4, with 8 bases that match TRBD1. The V gene's germline CDR1 is MDHEN and CDR2 SYDVKM. CDR3 length: 13 amino acids. The CDR3 loop is CVSSGQGPNIQYF. In DNA, the CDR3 is TGTGTCAGCAGCGGACAGGGCCCAAACATTCAGTACTTC. Full variable domain (outside the CDR3, taken from reference TRBV28 and TRBJ2-4): DVKVTQSSRYLVKRTGEKVFLECVQDMDHENMFWYRQDPGLGLRLIYFSYDVKMKEKGDIPEGYSVSREKKERFSLILESASTNQTSMYLCVSSGQGPNIQYFGAGTRLSVL.

This clonotype was detected ten times or more. This chain uses TRBV7-3 with TRBJ2-3; possibly TRBD1 for D (7 bases). V was cut by 5 bases and J by 2 bases, with 17 bases left in between. The length of the CDR3 is 16 residues. Germline CDR1 SGHTA, CDR2 FQGTGA. The CDR3 reads CASSPRGDSSTDTQYF. DNA of the CDR3: TGTGCCAGCAGCCCTAGGGGGGACAGTTCCACAGATACGCAGTATTTT.

This clonotype was detected many times. The chain joins TRBV7-8 to TRBJ2-7; D perhaps matches TRBD2 (6 bases). The CDR3 is made up of 13 amino acids. CDR1 and CDR2 from the germline V gene are SGHVS and FQNEAQ. Trimming cost V 4 bases and J 4 bases, with 11 bases left between them. The CDR3 bases are TGTGCCAGCAGCTATGCCGGGAGATACGAGCAGTACTTC. Translating gives CASSYAGRYEQYF.

The chain carries TRBV30 and TRBJ2-7; perhaps D is TRBD1 or TRBD2 (5 bases each). Looked up from germline, CDR1 is GTSNPN and CDR2 is SVGIG (reference sequence). CDR3 length: 15 amino acids. Trimming removed 4 bases from V and 6 bases from J, with 22 bases in between. In DNA form, the CDR3 reads TGTGCCTGGATAGACAGTCCGGGATCCTCCCTCGAGCAGTACTTC. Its translation is CAWIDSPGSSLEQYF.

This clonotype occurred a few times. The chain couples TRBV19 to TRBJ2-3; TRBD2 matches at 8 bases. CDR3 length: 13 amino acids. Germline lookup yields CDR1 LNHDA and CDR2 SQIVND (reference sequence). With V trimmed by 7 bases and J by 4 bases, 4 bases remained unmatched. CDR3 sequence (DNA): TGTGCCAGTAAGACAGCGGGAGCAGATACGCAGTATTTT. Translating gives CASKTAGADTQYF. Based on the CDR3 plus reference TRBV19 and TRBJ2-3, the full variable domain is DGGITQSPKYLFRKEGQNVTLSCEQNLNHDAMYWYRQDPGQGLRLIYYSQIVNDFQKGDIAEGYSVSREKKESFPLTVTSAQKNPTAFYLCASKTAGADTQYFGPGTRLTVL.

This clonotype was detected ten times or more. V gene TRBV27 combines with J gene TRBJ2-5, with a tentative D call TRBD2 (5 bases). Per the germline V gene, CDR1 is MNHEY and CDR2 is SMNVEV (reference sequence). The CDR3 is 14 residues long. Trimming left V 4 bases short and J 5 bases short, with 14 bases between. CDR3 DNA: TGTGCCAGCAGTTCCGGAGGATTGCACGAGACCCAGTACTTC. Protein product: CASSSGGLHETQYF.

V gene TRBV19 combines with J gene TRBJ1-2; TRBD1 is a possible D gene (6 bases). The V end lost 5 bases, the J end lost 4 bases, and 17 bases lay between the germline ends. The CDR3 covers 15 residues. Germline V gives CDR1 LNHDA, CDR2 SQIVND (reference sequence). This chain's CDR3 is CASSEPLQGFYGYTF. Here the CDR3 DNA reads TGTGCCAGTAGTGAACCCCTACAGGGCTTCTATGGCTACACCTTC.